This TCR beta chain comes out of a study of blood T cell repertoires in COVID-19 (dated by TCRdb to the early 2020s). Concerning the study at large: Samples covering the acute and convalescent phases of COVID-19 were provided by collaborators in the United States, Italy and Spain. A freely available public database, intended as a resource for researchers studying the immune response to SARS-CoV-2, is where the repertoires were released. Sample metadata almost always included a de-identified subject ID, COVID-19 status, age in years and sex. Subjects who had been exposed to COVID-19, were actively infected with it, or had recovered from it provided the deeply sampled blood TCRbeta repertoires that made up the dataset. Where HLA class I and class II types were available, the types were taken from metadata supplied by the sample provider, not from assay-based typing. Samples were obtained from the ongoing ImmuneRACE study (first 160 participants) and from 1,000 to 1,500 subjects provided by 6 global collaborators. The prospective study material was composed of cDNA or gDNA derived from T cells, B-cell-depleted T cells, or PBMCs. Summary of the overall study and its limitations: The quantity of clinical and demographic metadata differed by source and by participant and was supplied without curation.

Collaborating institutions collected whole blood in K2EDTA tubes following their own protocols. For TCRbeta analysis, collaborators shipped samples as frozen whole blood, isolated PBMCs, or DNA extracted from either of those sample types. CDR3 length: 17 amino acids, cysteine to phenylalanine. Only the CDR3 DNA stays, 51 bases, in frame from base 1. The germline V gene (reference sequence) gives CDR1 as LNHDA and CDR2 as SQIVND. The germline V and J ends show losses of 3 bases and 2 bases respectively, and no gene match explains 11 bases of the junction. Remarks on this clone: What this receptor recognizes is not known. Qualities for individual bases were not recorded, and no much larger clone is one base off.

TCRbeta CDR3 regions were amplified from genomic DNA using the immunoSEQ Assay, a bias-controlled multiplex PCR. The source study handled its data this way. Nucleated cell counts per sample were estimated from amplification of reference gene primers within the assay. To quantify the absolute abundance of each unique TCRbeta CDR3 rearrangement, sequence reads were collapsed and filtered. For each sample, productive Simpson clonality was calculated as the square root of Simpson's diversity index over productive rearrangements. TCRdb took this table from immuneACCESS and kept in-frame rearrangements with V and J called. Such tables lack part of the clones; where checked against another copy, unresolved V genes explain under half of the gap, and the rest is unexplained. The D gene and trimming were derived from the DNA, and the V and J assignments and clone size from that table. The sample profile shows more than 200,000 clones; approximately 85% of them were found once. The ten largest clones capture over 0.55% of the sample.

The specimen was peripheral blood. This receptor was obtained from a human donor in a cohort sampled during active COVID-19. The rearranged chain carries TRBV19 and TRBJ2-5; 8 junctional bases match TRBD2. The CDR3 region: CASSIGPRVAGQETQYF. The sequence in DNA is TGTGCCAGTAGTATTGGCCCCCGGGTAGCGGGGCAAGAGACCCAGTACTTC.